What follows are 22 T cell receptor beta chains derived from one specimen sequenced in a study of cytomegalovirus exposure and HLA in healthy donors. Sequenced by immunoSEQ multiplex PCR; TCRdb stores in-frame clones only, minus some. Seen here are 200,000 or so clones, over 65% observed once, and the top ten hold approximately 7%. Sequencing was performed on PBMCs. These receptors originate from a man between 18 and 29 years old in good health and CMV-seropositive.

The rearrangement uses TRBV11-3 and TRBJ2-1; 7 positions match TRBD2. The CDR3 runs to 14 residues. Losses at the gene ends were 1 base for V and 6 bases for J; bases not matched to a gene: 3. CDR1 is SGHNT, CDR2 YENEEA, per germline. The CDR3: CASSLGGSSNEQFF. CDR3 sequence (DNA): TGTGCCAGCAGCTTAGGCGGGAGTTCCAATGAGCAGTTCTTC.

In this sample, this clone turned up many times. The genes are TRBV19 and TRBJ1-2; no clear D. V shed 3 bases and J shed 8 bases, with 16 bases lying between them. Germline V gives CDR1 LNHDA, CDR2 SQIVND (reference sequence). CDR3 length: 14 amino acids. The CDR3 region has the DNA TGTGCCAGTAGTATTCTGCGGCGAAGTTGGGGCTACACCTTC. It codes for CASSILRRSWGYTF.

The genes are TRBV25-1 and TRBJ1-1; a possible D gene is TRBD1 (6 bases). The CDR3 extends over 15 amino acids. The V end lost 4 bases, the J end lost 1 base, and 13 bases lay between the germline ends. From germline, CDR1 is MGHDK and CDR2 SYGVNS. CDR3 DNA sequence: TGTGCCAGCAGTGGATGGAAACAGGGGAACACTGAAGCTTTCTTT. It yields the protein CASSGWKQGNTEAFF.

This clone showed up just once. The chain couples TRBV30 to TRBJ1-3; no clear D gene. Per germline, CDR1 GTSNPN and CDR2 SVGIG (reference sequence). The CDR3 contains 14 residues. The V and J ends lost 7 bases and 0 bases respectively, with 13 bases between them. The CDR3 loop is CAYHQQHSGNTIYF. The CDR3, as DNA: TGTGCCTACCATCAACAGCACTCTGGAAACACCATATATTTT.

The chain joins TRBV10-3 to TRBJ2-1, with 8 bases aligning to TRBD1. Germline CDR1 reads ENHRY; CDR2 reads SYGVKD. The CDR3 extends over 15 amino acids. Germline trimming cut 3 bases from V and 8 bases from J; bases unmatched to any gene: 9. DNA for the CDR3: TGTGCCATCAGTGAAAGGACAGGGTCCGCGGATGAGCAGTTCTTC. It yields the protein CAISERTGSADEQFF.

The chain has TRBV9 and TRBJ2-1; maybe TRBD1 (5 bases). V shed 0 bases and J shed 6 bases, with 19 bases lying between them. Germline CDR1 SGDLS, CDR2 YYNGEE. CDR3 length: 17 amino acids. The CDR3 loop reads CASSVGLKQGISNEQFF. In DNA form, the CDR3 reads TGTGCCAGCAGCGTAGGGCTCAAGCAGGGTATAAGCAATGAGCAGTTCTTC.

The chain carries TRBV2 and TRBJ2-7; D possibly corresponds to TRBD1 (5 bases). V lost 2 bases and J 5 bases, leaving 13 bases between the germline ends. CDR3 size: 14 residues. The germline gives CDR1 SNHLY, CDR2 FYNNEI. CDR3 region: CASSEQGEVDEQYF. The CDR3 DNA follows: TGTGCCAGCAGTGAACAGGGTGAGGTCGACGAGCAGTACTTC.

The gene calls are TRBV5-1 and TRBJ2-7, with 16 nucleotides matching TRBD2. CDR3 size: 16 residues. Germline values: CDR1 SGHRS, CDR2 YFSETQ. Trimming cost V 2 bases and J 4 bases; bases outside gene matches: 3. The CDR3 coding sequence is TGCGCCAGCAGCTTTGGGACTAGCGGGAGGGCGTACGAGCAGTACTTC. This translates into CASSFGTSGRAYEQYF.

The chain is built from TRBV4-3 and TRBJ1-2; a possible D gene is TRBD1 (6 bases). The V end was cut by 4 bases, the J end by 5 bases, with 14 bases between. This CDR3 has 14 amino acids. Germline V gene data show CDR1 as LGHNA and CDR2 as YSLEER. The CDR3 region is CASSPLRDMYGYTF. The CDR3, as DNA: TGCGCCAGCAGCCCATTAAGGGACATGTATGGCTACACCTTC.

This chain links TRBV4-3 with TRBJ2-2, with TRBD1 matching over 9 bases. Germline V gives CDR1 LGHNA, CDR2 YSLEER. The CDR3 is 17 residues long. V was pared by 2 bases and J by 4 bases, with 8 bases of the junction left unmatched. CDR3 region: CASSQPPGQGGTGELFF. The CDR3 DNA follows: TGCGCCAGCAGCCAACCCCCGGGACAGGGTGGCACCGGGGAGCTGTTTTTT.

This clone was detected a few times. The chain combines TRBV27 with TRBJ2-1, with D perhaps TRBD2 (6 bases). Per germline, CDR1 MNHEY and CDR2 SMNVEV (reference sequence). The CDR3 is made up of 15 amino acids. The V end was cut by 6 bases, the J end by 9 bases, with 21 bases between. The CDR3 loop is CASRLTRSQWGEQFF. The CDR3 nucleotides read TGTGCCAGCAGGCTGACTAGGTCCCAGTGGGGTGAGCAGTTCTTC.

J is TRBJ2-7 and V is TRBV6-1; D might be TRBD1 (5 bases). CDR1 is MNHNS, CDR2 SASEGT, per germline. V lost 10 bases and J 3 bases, leaving 19 bases between the germline ends. This CDR3 has 14 amino acids. CDR3 amino acids: CATKSQLQDYEQYF. The CDR3 nucleotides read TGTGCCACCAAGAGCCAATTACAGGACTACGAGCAGTACTTC.

In this sample, this clone turned up many times. This rearrangement joins TRBV4-3 to TRBJ2-1; D not certain. Trimming pared 0 bases from V and 2 bases from J, leaving 8 bases between. Germline V lookup: CDR1 LGHNA, CDR2 YSLEER. There are 15 residues in the CDR3. The CDR3: CASSQEYPPYNEQFF. The DNA of the CDR3 is TGCGCCAGCAGCCAAGAGTATCCCCCCTACAATGAGCAGTTCTTC.

The rearrangement uses TRBV18 and TRBJ1-1; TRBD1 is a possible D gene (5 bases). V was clipped by 0 bases and J by 3 bases, with 11 bases between them. CDR1 is KGHSH and CDR2 is LQKENI in the germline V gene. CDR3 length: 15 residues. The CDR3 sequence is CASSPPVGADTEAFF. DNA for the CDR3: TGTGCCAGCTCACCACCGGTAGGGGCCGACACTGAAGCTTTCTTT.

The V gene is TRBV7-9, the J gene TRBJ1-1; 9 nucleotides agree with TRBD1. With V trimmed by 7 bases and J by 1 base, 10 bases remained unmatched. This CDR3 has 16 amino acids. The germline CDR1 and CDR2 sequences are SEHNR and FQNEAQ (reference sequence). The CDR3 spells CASMPDRGGGNTEAFF. The CDR3 DNA is TGTGCCAGCATGCCGGACAGGGGAGGGGGGAACACTGAAGCTTTCTTT.

The chain employs TRBV4-3 and TRBJ2-7; 13 bases align to TRBD2. The CDR3 contains 18 residues. The germline CDR1 and CDR2 sequences are LGHNA and YSLEER. Trimming at V came to 3 bases and at J to 1 base, leaving 9 bases not matched to a gene. CDR3 coding DNA: TGCGCCAGCAGCCAGGACACTAGCGGGAGGGGGGTTTCCTACGAGCAGTACTTC. Residues: CASSQDTSGRGVSYEQYF.

The gene calls are TRBV25-1 and TRBJ2-2, with a tentative D call TRBD2 (6 bases). The CDR3 has 13 residues. V lost 6 bases and J 5 bases, leaving 10 bases between the germline ends. Germline-derived CDR1 and CDR2 are MGHDK and SYGVNS. DNA of the CDR3: TGTGCCAGCAGACTCGGGGGAACCGGGGAGCTGTTTTTT. This encodes CASRLGGTGELFF.

CDR3 in DNA: TGTGCCAGCAGCTTGGCGGGCGGGAGGGCCATCAATGAGCAGTTCTTC. It codes for CASSLAGGRAINEQFF. The chain employs TRBV5-4 and TRBJ2-1, with 9 nucleotides matching TRBD2. From germline, CDR1 is SGHNT and CDR2 YYREEE (reference sequence). This CDR3 region has 16 residues. J lost 6 bases, V lost 0 bases, and 7 bases had no gene match.

The chain is built from TRBV6-6 and TRBJ1-5, with D possibly TRBD1 on 6 matching bases. Trimming took 4 bases from V and 4 from J, leaving 17 bases between them. The length of the CDR3 is 16 residues. The germline V gene has CDR1 MNHNY and CDR2 SVGAGI (reference sequence). This CDR3 is CASSSLDGTQNQPQHF. DNA for the CDR3: TGTGCCAGCAGTTCTCTCGACGGGACACAAAATCAGCCCCAGCATTTT.

This clone was detected only once. The rearrangement links TRBV15 to TRBJ1-2; TRBD1 matches 8 bases. The J segment lost 5 bases and the V segment lost 5 bases, leaving 4 bases of the junction unmatched. Looked up from germline, CDR1 is LNHNV and CDR2 is YYDKDF (reference sequence). This CDR3 contains 13 residues. CDR3 residues: CATSGRQGYGYTF. The CDR3 DNA sequence: TGTGCCACCAGCGGCAGACAGGGGTATGGCTACACCTTC.

The chain carries TRBV5-8 and TRBJ2-7, with D maybe TRBD1 (6 bases). The germline V gene has CDR1 SGHTS and CDR2 YDEGEE. Trimming took off 1 base at V and 3 bases at J, with 11 bases between the two ends. CDR3 size: 14 residues. CDR3 in amino acids: CASSLRGTDYEQYF. In DNA form, the CDR3 reads TGTGCCAGCAGCTTGAGGGGGACCGACTACGAGCAGTACTTC.

This clone was observed a single time. V usage is TRBV2 and J usage is TRBJ1-2, with TRBD1 matching 11 bases. CDR3 length equals 15 residues. Germline loops: CDR1 SNHLY, CDR2 FYNNEI. The V gene end was trimmed by 4 bases and the J gene end by 4 bases; junction bases not matched to a gene: 5. CDR3 residues: CASSGRTGGIYGYTF. The CDR3 bases are TGTGCCAGCAGTGGCCGGACAGGGGGCATCTATGGCTACACCTTC.